This TCR beta chain appears in the sequencing data of a study of blood T cell repertoires in COVID-19. Study-level information: Sites in the United States, Italy and Spain provided acute and convalescent COVID-19 samples. T cells, B-cell-depleted T cells, or PBMCs supplied cDNA or gDNA.

This CDR3 region has 17 residues. J lost 8 bases, V lost 7 bases, and 18 bases had no gene match. Germline V gene data show CDR1 as LNHDA and CDR2 as SQIVND (reference sequence). As handled by the study authors: For nucleated cells, counts were estimated from reference gene primer amplification. Using immunoSEQ multiplex PCR, the repertoire was profiled, and TCRdb retains in-frame clones only, with some absent. The V and J calls and clone size come from that table; D and trimming were worked out from the DNA. The data show fewer than 350,000 clones, about 90% seen once. The V call is TRBV19, the J call TRBJ1-4; 8 nucleotides match TRBD1. This clonotype was obtained from a woman in her 30s who had recovered from COVID-19. The specimen sequenced was peripheral blood. CDR3 sequence (DNA): TGTGCCAGTACCCCCCTAGCGGGGACAGGCATACGAGAAAAACTGTTTTTT. Its protein product is CASTPLAGTGIREKLFF.